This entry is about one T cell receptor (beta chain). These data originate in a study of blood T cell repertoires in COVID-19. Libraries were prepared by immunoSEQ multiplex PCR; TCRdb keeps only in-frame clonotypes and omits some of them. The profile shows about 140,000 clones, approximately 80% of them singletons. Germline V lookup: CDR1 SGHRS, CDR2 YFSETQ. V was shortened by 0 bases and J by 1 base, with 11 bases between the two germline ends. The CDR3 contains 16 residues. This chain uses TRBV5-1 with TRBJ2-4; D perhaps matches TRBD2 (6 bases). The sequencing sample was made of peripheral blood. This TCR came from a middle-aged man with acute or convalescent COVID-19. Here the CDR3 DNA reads TGCGCCAGCAGCTTGGCGGGACTTCCGGCCAAAAACATTCAGTACTTC. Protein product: CASSLAGLPAKNIQYF.